The 19 T cell receptor beta chains presented below share a single source sample, sequenced in a study of blood T cell repertoires in COVID-19. Sequencing was performed with immunoSEQ multiplex PCR; in TCRdb, only in-frame clones are kept and a portion is missing. Among about 430,000 clones, roughly 90% were seen once, and the ten largest hold 0.7% to 0.85%. Material: peripheral blood. The receptors were sampled from a man aged 18-30 years with COVID-19, enrolled during active disease.

The rearrangement uses TRBV2 and TRBJ2-1; 11 nucleotides match TRBD1. The J segment lost 5 bases and the V segment lost 9 bases, leaving 6 bases of the junction unmatched. The CDR3 is 14 amino acids. Germline V CDR1 and CDR2: SNHLY, FYNNEI. CDR3 coding DNA: TGTGCCAGGAGCGGGACAGGGGGGGACAATGAGCAGTTCTTC. Its protein is CARSGTGGDNEQFF.

The CDR3 nucleotides read TGTGCCAGCAGCTCTCCATTGTTTTTCGGCGGGGAAGAGACCCAGTACTTC. Amino acid sequence: CASSSPLFFGGEETQYF. The chain joins TRBV11-2 to TRBJ2-5, with a tentative D call TRBD2 (6 bases). Germline V gene sequence: CDR1 SGHAT, CDR2 FQNNGV. The V end lost 4 bases, the J end lost 3 bases, and 21 bases lay between the germline ends. The CDR3 has 17 amino acids.

This chain uses TRBV6-5 with TRBJ2-3; 12 bases fit TRBD2. This CDR3 spans 14 amino acids. Germline CDR1 MNHEY, CDR2 SVGAGI. V gave up 5 bases and J gave up 7 bases; unmatched junction bases: 4. CDR3 in amino acids: CASSLAGGPYTQYF. CDR3 nucleotide sequence: TGTGCCAGCAGTCTAGCGGGAGGGCCGTATACGCAGTATTTT.

Points on this clone: Distinct nucleotide sequences in the sample also encode this CDR3. V gene TRBV18 combines with J gene TRBJ2-7, with D uncertain. Deletions cut 3 bases from V and 1 base from J, with 7 bases between. The CDR3 spans 13 residues. Germline values: CDR1 KGHSH, CDR2 LQKENI. The CDR3 DNA reads TGTGCCAGCTCACCTTCGTCGTCCTACGAGCAGTACTTC. It is translated as CASSPSSSYEQYF.

The V call is TRBV3-1 (or the pseudogene TRBV3-2), the J call TRBJ2-5, with TRBD2 matching 8 bases. The CDR3 extends over 16 amino acids. Germline V gene sequence: CDR1 LGHDT, CDR2 YNNKEL (reference sequence). After removal of 4 bases from V and 5 bases from J, the junction contained 12 bases not matched to a gene. CDR3 nucleotides: TGTGCCAGCAGCCTCCAACTAGCGGTTGATAGGGAGACCCAGTACTTC. Its translation: CASSLQLAVDRETQYF.

The CDR3 loop reads CASSLEQGNGEQFF. The CDR3 bases are TGTGCCAGCAGCTTAGAGCAGGGGAATGGCGAGCAGTTCTTC. The chain employs TRBV11-2 and TRBJ2-1; D may be TRBD1 (6 bases). The CDR3 runs to 14 residues. V lost 0 bases and J lost 10, with 13 bases in between. Per the germline V gene, CDR1 is SGHAT and CDR2 is FQNNGV.

The chain uses TRBV10-2 and TRBJ1-1; D gene ambiguous. The V gene lost 2 bases and the J gene lost 5 bases, with 12 bases spanning the gap. Germline lookup yields CDR1 WSHSY and CDR2 SAAADI. The CDR3 is 14 amino acids. CDR3 sequence reads: CASSEIGSGTEAFF. The CDR3 DNA reads as TGCGCCAGCAGTGAGATTGGGAGCGGGACTGAAGCTTTCTTT.

The J gene is TRBJ1-6, the V gene TRBV6-6; 7 nucleotides align to TRBD1. Looked up from germline, CDR1 is MNHNY and CDR2 is SVGAGI (reference sequence). Unmatched junction bases numbered 6, after V lost 6 bases and J lost 7 bases. There are 14 residues in the CDR3. For the CDR3, the DNA is TGTGCCAGCAGCATCGGGACAGAGAATTCACCCCTCCACTTT. Amino acid sequence: CASSIGTENSPLHF.

The J gene is TRBJ2-2, the V gene TRBV24-1, with a weak D call TRBD2 (6 bases). The CDR3 length is 14 residues. V gave up 5 bases and J gave up 7 bases, with 13 bases separating them. The V gene's germline CDR1 is KGHDR and CDR2 SFDVKD. CDR3 nucleotides: TGTGCCACCAGTGGGTCCGCGACTAGCGGGGAGCTGTTTTTT. This sequence encodes CATSGSATSGELFF.

The V and J genes are TRBV29-1 and TRBJ1-2; D gene uncertain. The CDR3 extends over 12 amino acids. From germline, CDR1 is SQVTM and CDR2 ANQGSEA. Trimming took 4 bases from V and 4 from J, leaving 10 bases between them. In nucleotides, the CDR3 is TGCAGCGTTGGAGGGCCGGGCTATGGCTACACCTTC. The encoded protein is CSVGGPGYGYTF. Looking up the rest from reference TRBV29-1 and TRBJ1-2 gives the full variable domain: SAVISQKPSRDICQRGTSLTIQCQVDSQVTMMFWYRQQPGQSLTLIATANQGSEATYESGFVIDKFPISRPNLTFSTLTVSNMSPEDSSIYLCSVGGPGYGYTFGSGTRLTVV.

The chain employs TRBV24-1 and TRBJ2-5; possibly TRBD1 for D (5 bases). Trimming took 3 bases from V and 5 from J, leaving 6 bases between them. CDR3 length equals 12 residues. Looked up from germline, CDR1 is KGHDR and CDR2 is SFDVKD. The CDR3 reads CATSDPGETQYF. The DNA for the CDR3 is TGTGCCACCAGTGATCCAGGGGAGACCCAGTACTTC.

This clone was detected only a few times. The chain carries TRBV5-8 and TRBJ1-2, with D maybe TRBD1 (6 bases). Germline CDR1 and CDR2: SGHTS and YDEGEE. The CDR3 is 15 amino acids. V was cut by 5 bases and J by 2 bases, with 16 bases left in between. The CDR3 coding sequence is TGTGCCAGCAGTATGGAACAGGGAGACAACTATGGCTACACCTTC. Protein sequence: CASSMEQGDNYGYTF. Full variable domain (rest looked up from reference TRBV5-8 and TRBJ1-2): EAGVTQSPTHLIKTRGQQATLRCSPISGHTSVYWYQQALGLGLQFLLWYDEGEERNRGNFPPRFSGRQFPNYSSELNVNALELEDSALYLCASSMEQGDNYGYTFGSGTRLTVV.

The V and J genes are TRBV10-3 and TRBJ2-5; 10 nucleotides line up with TRBD2. Losses at the gene ends were 10 bases for V and 5 bases for J; bases not matched to a gene: 16. The CDR3 has 16 residues. CDR1 ENHRY and CDR2 SYGVKD come from the germline V gene. CDR3 coding DNA: TGTGCCACCCGTGAGGCTAGCGGGAGCATGGGCGAGACCCAGTACTTC. Translating it yields CATREASGSMGETQYF.

The chain couples TRBV6-1 to TRBJ2-5; 11 bases align to TRBD2. The junction had 7 bases not matched to a gene; V was cut back by 1 base and J by 3 bases. The CDR3 totals 17 residues. Germline V gene data show CDR1 as MNHNS and CDR2 as SASEGT. Written as DNA, the CDR3 is TGTGCCAGCAGTGAAGGCCGACTAGCGGGACATAAAGAGACCCAGTACTTC. As protein: CASSEGRLAGHKETQYF.

This chain uses TRBV6-5 with TRBJ2-2; 7 bases match TRBD2. Germline V lookup: CDR1 MNHEY, CDR2 SVGAGI. The ends lost 8 bases at V and 3 bases at J; junction bases unmatched: 9. The CDR3 sequence is 15 residues long. CDR3 region: CASAPGGWDTGELFF. The CDR3 coding sequence is TGTGCCAGCGCTCCGGGGGGTTGGGACACCGGGGAGCTGTTTTTT.

This rearrangement joins TRBV6-5 to TRBJ1-2; 9 bases match TRBD1. V shed 8 bases, J shed 4 bases, and the junction held 8 bases outside the gene matches. CDR1 is MNHEY and CDR2 is SVGAGI in the germline V gene. The CDR3 length is 14 residues. The CDR3 is CASGKDRGIYGYTF. CDR3 in DNA: TGTGCCAGCGGGAAGGACAGGGGCATCTATGGCTACACCTTC.

This sequence joins TRBV5-1 and TRBJ2-3; D not certain. V was shortened by 1 base and J by 0 bases, with 12 bases between the two germline ends. The CDR3 sequence is 16 residues long. CDR1 is SGHRS and CDR2 is YFSETQ in the germline V gene. CDR3 nucleotide sequence: TGCGCCAGCAGCTTGCAGCCAGACACTAGCACAGATACGCAGTATTTT. This translates into CASSLQPDTSTDTQYF.

CDR3 DNA: TGCGCCAGCAGTCAAGTGGGGGACAGGAACACTGAAGCTTTCTTT. Protein: CASSQVGDRNTEAFF. The rearrangement links TRBV23-1 to TRBJ1-1, with 7 bases aligning to TRBD1. TRBV23-1 is assigned to the ORF class and has an uncertain function. The trim removed 2 bases at V and 1 base at J, leaving 4 bases unmatched. The CDR3 length is 15 residues.

A few counts support this clone. The J gene is TRBJ2-2, the V gene TRBV19, with TRBD2 matching 9 bases. This CDR3 spans 14 amino acids. J lost 6 bases, V lost 1 base, and 0 bases had no gene match. Germline loops: CDR1 LNHDA, CDR2 SQIVND (reference sequence). CDR3 loop: CASSIVAGAGELFF. The CDR3 bases are TGTGCCAGTAGTATAGTAGCGGGAGCCGGGGAGCTGTTTTTT.